This TCR beta chain was recovered during a study of cytomegalovirus exposure and HLA in healthy donors. Broader study findings: Later analysis demonstrated an association between a missense DCLRE1C variant and TCR beta V- and J-gene trimming. Researchers catalogued 150 or so TCR beta chains as cytomegalovirus-associated.

Concerning this clone itself: What it binds is unknown. The DNA is omitted, as the CDR3 cannot be located on it reliably, and the CDR3 follows TCRdb's listing.

This PCR relied on a set of 60 Vbeta primers and 13 Jbeta primers. Profiling relied on immunoSEQ multiplex PCR, and the TCRdb table lists in-frame clones only, not all of them. The sample lists about 170,000 clones, 80% to 85% occurring once. From germline, CDR1 is MNHNS and CDR2 SASEGT. With termini counted, the CDR3 has 14 amino acids. Sequenced material: PBMCs. The origin of this receptor is a boy aged 2 to 10 in good health and CMV-seronegative. This chain joins TRBV6-1 and TRBJ1-5; no check of the table's D call, TRBD1, against the DNA was made. The CDR3 region is CASSENFGTGIWHF.